A selection of T cell receptor beta chains follows, all from one sample in a study of T cells in Graves' hyperthyroidism and ophthalmopathy. TCRdb passed the multiplex PCR reads through MiXCR, listing each CDR3 protein once. The table shows more than 300,000 distinct CDR3 sequences, with about a sixth occurring only once. What was sequenced was blood. All receptors come from a woman aged 25-40 years with Graves' hyperthyroidism that later progressed to Graves' ophthalmopathy. Each CDR3 is given with its conserved first and last residue. A D gene is named only where the DNA matches it firmly. Size is omitted from some rows. Given values are once, few, many or a class for expanded clones.

-	TRBV5-1	many	TRBJ2-3	TGCGCCAGCAGCTCGGCCTTAGGCGGAGATACGCAGTATTTT	CASSSALGGDTQYF
-	TRBV2	many	TRBJ2-7	TGTGCCAGCAGTGAGTTTCGGCAGGGAGGCTACGAGCAGTACTTC	CASSEFRQGGYEQYF
-	TRBV2	many	TRBJ1-6	TGTGCCAGCAGTGAAGCTTCGGGGGGCGGTTCACCCCTCCACTTT	CASSEASGGGSPLHF
-	TRBV5-6	-	TRBJ2-7	TGTGCCAGCAGCCCGGGGAGCGGATCCTTCTACGAGCAGTACTTC	CASSPGSGSFYEQYF
TRBD2	TRBV28	-	TRBJ2-3	TGTGCCAGCAGTCGGGTGCTAGCGGATAGCACAGATACGCAGTATTTT	CASSRVLADSTDTQYF
TRBD1	TRBV2	many	TRBJ2-3	TGTGCCAGCCACAGGGGCGGGACAGATACGCAGTATTTT	CASHRGGTDTQYF
TRBD2	TRBV20-1	-	TRBJ2-7	TGCAGTGCTGGAGTGCCGGGACTAGCGGTCTACGAGCAGTACTTC	CSAGVPGLAVYEQYF
TRBD2	TRBV24-1	-	TRBJ2-5	TGTGCCACCAGTGACCCCGGGGGGGCCGGCGAGACCCAGTACTTC	CATSDPGGAGETQYF
-	TRBV3-1	many	TRBJ2-2	TGTGCCAGCAGCCCAGTCCGGGCTGGGCCTAACACCGGGGAGCTGTTTTTT	CASSPVRAGPNTGELFF
TRBD1	TRBV6-1	many	TRBJ1-6	TGTGCCAGCAGTGACTCGACAGGGGGTTCACCCCTCCACTTT	CASSDSTGGSPLHF
-	TRBV28	many	TRBJ2-6	TGTGCCTCCACATCGGGTGGGGCCAACGTCCTGACTTTC	CASTSGGANVLTF
-	TRBV5-1	many	TRBJ2-1	TGCGCCAGCAGCTTAGGCAGCTTCTCCTACAATGAGCAGTTCTTC	CASSLGSFSYNEQFF
-	TRBV7-9	-	TRBJ2-7	TGTGCCAGCAGCTTAGGGACTACGGCCTACGAGCAGTACTTC	CASSLGTTAYEQYF
TRBD2	TRBV3-1	few	TRBJ2-1	TGTGCCAGCAGCCTCTTCGTGGGTAGCGGGAGCGTTGGGTCGGAATACAATGAGCAGTTCTTC	CASSLFVGSGSVGSEYNEQFF
-	TRBV12-3/TRBV12-4	many	TRBJ1-1	TGTGCCAGCAGACCTTCTTATGGGACTGAAGCTTTCTTT	CASRPSYGTEAFF
TRBD1	TRBV10-3	-	TRBJ1-1	TGTGCCATCCGGACAGGCACGAACACTGAAGCTTTCTTT	CAIRTGTNTEAFF
TRBD2	TRBV11-2	many	TRBJ2-7	TGTGCCAGCAGCTTAGGGACTAGCGGGAGCTACGAGCAGTACTTC	CASSLGTSGSYEQYF
TRBD2	TRBV11-2	many	TRBJ2-5	TGTGCCAGCAGCCCCGGGGTGGCGGGAGGAGAGACCCAGTACTTC	CASSPGVAGGETQYF
TRBD1	TRBV6-2/TRBV6-3	-	TRBJ2-1	TGTGCCAGCAGATACAGGGACAGACTGTACAATGAGCAGTTCTTC	CASRYRDRLYNEQFF
-	TRBV28	many	TRBJ1-1	TGTGCCAGCAGTTTATCCAGGGGTCTGCGCGGCACTGAAGCTTTCTTT	CASSLSRGLRGTEAFF
-	TRBV29-1	many	TRBJ2-3	TGCAGCGTTGAAGTTGGGCTAGCCCGCAGCACAGATACGCAGTATTTT	CSVEVGLARSTDTQYF
-	TRBV11-2	many	TRBJ1-1	TGTGCCAGCAGCTCGTACCTAACACGGGGGAACCCTGAAGCTTTCTTT	CASSSYLTRGNPEAFF
-	TRBV27	many	TRBJ1-1	TGTGCCAGCAGACTTAGGGGATCGAACACTGAAGCTTTCTTT	CASRLRGSNTEAFF
-	TRBV27	many	TRBJ2-2	TGTGCCAGCAGTTTTAGGTTCGCACCGACCTACGCGAACACCGGGGAGCTGTTTTTT	CASSFRFAPTYANTGELFF